This entry features one TCR beta chain sequence. The data derive from a study of blood T cell repertoires in COVID-19. At the level of the study: Donors in the United States, Italy and Spain gave samples during acute or convalescent COVID-19. In each case, the material was cDNA or gDNA derived from T cells, B-cell-depleted T cells, or PBMCs.

The V and J ends lost 2 bases and 4 bases, in that order; junction bases with no gene match: 4. From germline, CDR1 is SEHNR and CDR2 FQNEAQ (reference sequence). This CDR3 has 15 amino acids. Per the authors' pipeline: Nucleated cell counts were estimated from reference gene primer amplification. Clones were read by immunoSEQ multiplex PCR, and TCRdb kept only the in-frame ones, dropping some. That table gives V, J and clone size, and the DNA gave D and trimming. This repertoire shows about 100,000 clones, approximately 90% found once; its top ten account for approximately 2.2%. The V gene is TRBV7-9, the J gene TRBJ2-1; 8 nucleotides line up with TRBD1. This clonotype was sampled from a man between 45 and 60 years old with active COVID-19. The sample comprised peripheral blood. CDR3 DNA sequence: TGTGCCAGCAGCTTACCAGGGGGCCCTTACAATGAGCAGTTCTTC. Protein: CASSLPGGPYNEQFF.